One and the same sample provided the 3 T cell receptor beta chains below, sequenced in a study of blood T cell repertoires in COVID-19. Sequenced by immunoSEQ multiplex PCR; TCRdb stores in-frame clones only, minus some. Of about 160,000 clones in the sample, 70% to 90% were seen once. Sequenced sample: peripheral blood. The receptors originated from a man in his forties with acute or convalescent COVID-19.

This chain's CDR3 is CASSWGQGDEQFF. The CDR3 bases are TGTGCCAGCAGCTGGGGACAGGGGGATGAGCAGTTCTTC. The V call is TRBV5-6, the J call TRBJ2-1; TRBD1 agrees at 11 bases. Germline CDR1 SGHDT, CDR2 YYEEEE. The junction had 1 base not matched to a gene; V was cut back by 3 bases and J by 8 bases. CDR3 length equals 13 residues.

This chain uses TRBV3-1 (or the pseudogene TRBV3-2) with TRBJ2-1; 7 bases agree with TRBD2. The CDR3 covers 14 residues. Germline V gene sequence: CDR1 LGHDT, CDR2 YNNKEL (reference sequence). V lost 3 bases to trimming and J lost 3 bases; unmatched junction nucleotides: 2. The CDR3 reads CASSQTSFYNEQFF. CDR3 nucleotides: TGTGCCAGCAGCCAGACTAGCTTCTACAATGAGCAGTTCTTC.

This chain joins TRBV19 and TRBJ2-3; a possible D gene is TRBD1 (6 bases). CDR1 and CDR2 (germline): LNHDA, SQIVND (reference sequence). The CDR3 loop spans 14 amino acids. The germline V and J ends were trimmed by 1 base and 2 bases, with 7 bases remaining between them. The CDR3 here is CASSIGGLTDTQYF. For the CDR3, the DNA is TGTGCCAGTAGTATAGGGGGGCTCACAGATACGCAGTATTTT. Full variable domain (missing parts from reference TRBV19 and TRBJ2-3): DGGITQSPKYLFRKEGQNVTLSCEQNLNHDAMYWYRQDPGQGLRLIYYSQIVNDFQKGDIAEGYSVSREKKESFPLTVTSAQKNPTAFYLCASSIGGLTDTQYFGPGTRLTVL.